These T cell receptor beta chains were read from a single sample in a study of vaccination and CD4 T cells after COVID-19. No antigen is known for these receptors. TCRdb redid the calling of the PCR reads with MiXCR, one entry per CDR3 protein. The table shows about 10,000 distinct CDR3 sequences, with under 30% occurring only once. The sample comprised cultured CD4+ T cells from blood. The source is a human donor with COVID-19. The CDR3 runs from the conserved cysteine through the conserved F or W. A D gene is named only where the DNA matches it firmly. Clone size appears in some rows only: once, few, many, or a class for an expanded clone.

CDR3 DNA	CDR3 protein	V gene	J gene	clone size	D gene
TGTGCCAGCACTCTAACAGGGAGCTCTGGAAACACCATATATTTT	CASTLTGSSGNTIYF	TRBV6-1	TRBJ1-3	few	NA
TGCAGTGCTAGAGCTGGAGACAAGCATGGCTACACCTTC	CSARAGDKHGYTF	TRBV20-1	TRBJ1-2	medium-sized	NA
TGTGCCAGCAGTTATGCTACAGGGGAGCAGTACTTC	CASSYATGEQYF	TRBV4-2	TRBJ2-7	few	NA
TGTGCCAGCACCCCCGTTGGGGGGGGGAGCTCCTACAATGAGCAGTTCTTC	CASTPVGGGSSYNEQFF	TRBV27	TRBJ2-1	few	TRBD2
TGTGCCTGGAGTGATTCGGACGGGGAGCAGTTCTTC	CAWSDSDGEQFF	TRBV30	TRBJ2-1	NA	NA
TGTGCCAGCAGCTTAGAGGGCCTAGCCGGTTATACGCAGTATTTT	CASSLEGLAGYTQYF	TRBV7-2	TRBJ2-3	NA	NA
TGCGCCAGCAGAGCCGGGACAGGGGAGTCGGGGGGCTACACCTTC	CASRAGTGESGGYTF	TRBV5-1	TRBJ1-2	NA	TRBD1
TGTGCCAGCAGCCAACCCCCGCCAGGGGGCTTAAATAGCAATCAGCCCCAGCATTTT	CASSQPPPGGLNSNQPQHF	TRBV28	TRBJ1-5	NA	TRBD1
TGTGCCAGCAGTTCGGACAGGGGGTATTCACCCCTCCACTTT	CASSSDRGYSPLHF	TRBV27	TRBJ1-6	NA	TRBD1
TGTGCCAGCAGTTCGTCTAGCGGGAAAACCTACGAGCAGTACTTC	CASSSSSGKTYEQYF	TRBV6-5	TRBJ2-7	NA	TRBD2
TGTGCCAGCAGTTTCCCCGAGCAGGGTACCTATGGCTACACCTTC	CASSFPEQGTYGYTF	TRBV12-3/TRBV12-4	TRBJ1-2	few	NA
TGTGCCACCAGCAGAGTGGGGGCCCCTGAAGCTTTCTTT	CATSRVGAPEAFF	TRBV15	TRBJ1-1	NA	NA